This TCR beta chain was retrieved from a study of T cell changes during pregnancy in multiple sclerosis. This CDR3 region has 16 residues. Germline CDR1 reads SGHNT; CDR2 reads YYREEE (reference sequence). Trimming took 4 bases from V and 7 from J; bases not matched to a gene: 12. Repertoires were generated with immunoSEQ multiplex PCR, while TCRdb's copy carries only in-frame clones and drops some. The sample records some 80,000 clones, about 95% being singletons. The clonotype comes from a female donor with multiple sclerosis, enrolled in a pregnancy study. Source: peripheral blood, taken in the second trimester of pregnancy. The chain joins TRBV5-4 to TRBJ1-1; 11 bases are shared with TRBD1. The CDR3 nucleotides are TGTGCCAGCAGCGCGGTTAGGGGACAGGGGGGCAATGAAGCTTTCTTT. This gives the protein CASSAVRGQGGNEAFF.